This record concerns one T cell receptor (beta chain) sequence. Its antigen is unknown. The sample belongs to a study of T-cell memory formation after mild COVID-19. Overall study context: Most TCR clusters belonged to a single donor. Study results and caveats: The study found contracting CD4+ clones mainly in CM and EM and contracting CD8+ clones in EMRA.

With V trimmed by 9 bases and J by 5 bases, 9 bases remained unmatched. The CDR3 consists of 16 residues. The V gene's germline CDR1 is ENHRY and CDR2 SYGVKD. 5'RACE primed from the constant segment yielded TCR alpha and TCR beta cDNA libraries bearing sample barcodes and UMIs. MiXCR, applied by TCRdb to the 5' RACE reads, yields one record per CDR3 protein. Here the sample spans some 300,000 distinct CDR3 sequences, roughly 19% being singletons. The sequenced sample was PBMCs or a T cell subset sorted from them (not recorded which). V gene TRBV10-3 combines with J gene TRBJ2-3, with 15 nucleotides matching TRBD2. The source of this sequence is a man aged 18 to 30 who had mild COVID-19 (a few samples of this study predate the infection). Cell type and time point are not known. CDR3 loop: CAIQPGLAGGEDTQYF. In DNA, the CDR3 is TGTGCCATACAACCGGGACTAGCGGGGGGTGAAGATACGCAGTATTTT.